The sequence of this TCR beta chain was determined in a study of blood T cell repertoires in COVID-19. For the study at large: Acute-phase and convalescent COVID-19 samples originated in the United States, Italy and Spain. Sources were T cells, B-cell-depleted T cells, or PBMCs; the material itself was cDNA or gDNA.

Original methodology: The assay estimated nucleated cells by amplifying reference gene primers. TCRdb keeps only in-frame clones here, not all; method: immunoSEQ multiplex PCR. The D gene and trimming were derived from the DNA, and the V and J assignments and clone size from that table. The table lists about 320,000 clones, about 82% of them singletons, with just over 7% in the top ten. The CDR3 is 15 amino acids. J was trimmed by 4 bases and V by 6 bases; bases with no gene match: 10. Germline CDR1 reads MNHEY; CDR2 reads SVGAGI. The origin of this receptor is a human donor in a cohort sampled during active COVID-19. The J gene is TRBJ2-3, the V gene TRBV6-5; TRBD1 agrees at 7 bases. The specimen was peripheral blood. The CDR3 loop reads CASSAQGPPADTQYF. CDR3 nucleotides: TGTGCCAGCAGCGCACAGGGGCCCCCGGCAGATACGCAGTATTTT.